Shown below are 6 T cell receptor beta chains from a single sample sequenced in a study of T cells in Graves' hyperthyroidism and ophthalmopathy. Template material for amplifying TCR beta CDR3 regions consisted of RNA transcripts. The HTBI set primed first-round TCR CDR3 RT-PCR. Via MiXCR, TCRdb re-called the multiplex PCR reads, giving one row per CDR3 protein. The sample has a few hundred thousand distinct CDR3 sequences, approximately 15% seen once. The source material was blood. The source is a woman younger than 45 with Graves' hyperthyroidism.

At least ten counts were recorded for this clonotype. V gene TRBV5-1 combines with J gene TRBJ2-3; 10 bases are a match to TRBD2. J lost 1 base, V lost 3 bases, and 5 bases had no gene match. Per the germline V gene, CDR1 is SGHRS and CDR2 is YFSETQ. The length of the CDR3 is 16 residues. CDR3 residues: CASSWLGTSGTDTQYF. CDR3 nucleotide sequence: TGCGCCAGCAGCTGGCTTGGGACTAGCGGCACAGATACGCAGTATTTT.

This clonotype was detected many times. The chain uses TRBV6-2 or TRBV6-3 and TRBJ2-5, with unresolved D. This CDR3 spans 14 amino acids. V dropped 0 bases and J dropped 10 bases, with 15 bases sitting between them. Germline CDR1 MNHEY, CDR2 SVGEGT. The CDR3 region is CASSYSGGLPDQYF. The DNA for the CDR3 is TGTGCCAGCAGTTACTCGGGTGGCCTGCCAGACCAGTACTTC.

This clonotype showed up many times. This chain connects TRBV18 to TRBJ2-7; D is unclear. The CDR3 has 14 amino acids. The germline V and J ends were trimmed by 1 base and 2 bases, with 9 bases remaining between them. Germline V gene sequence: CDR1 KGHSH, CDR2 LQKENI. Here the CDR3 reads CASSPLEATYEQYF. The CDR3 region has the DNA TGTGCCAGCTCACCACTAGAGGCTACCTACGAGCAGTACTTC.

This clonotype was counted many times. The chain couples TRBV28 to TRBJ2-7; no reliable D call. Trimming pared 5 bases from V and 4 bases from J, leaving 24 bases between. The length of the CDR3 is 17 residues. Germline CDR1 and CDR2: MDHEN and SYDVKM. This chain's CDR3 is CASSTRTLTIRWYEQYF. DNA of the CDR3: TGTGCCAGCAGTACCCGAACATTAACTATTCGGTGGTACGAGCAGTACTTC.

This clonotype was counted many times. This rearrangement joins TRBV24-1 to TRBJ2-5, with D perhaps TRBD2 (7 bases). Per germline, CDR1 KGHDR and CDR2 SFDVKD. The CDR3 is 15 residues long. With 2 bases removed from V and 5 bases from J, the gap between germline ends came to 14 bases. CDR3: CATSDWGGAAETQYF. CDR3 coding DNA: TGTGCCACCAGTGATTGGGGGGGGGCTGCGGAGACCCAGTACTTC.

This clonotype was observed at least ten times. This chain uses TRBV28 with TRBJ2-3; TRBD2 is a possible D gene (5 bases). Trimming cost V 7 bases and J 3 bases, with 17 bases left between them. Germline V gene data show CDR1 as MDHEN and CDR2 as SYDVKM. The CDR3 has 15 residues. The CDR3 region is CASMGGEIGTDTQYF. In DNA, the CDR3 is TGTGCCAGCATGGGTGGGGAGATCGGAACAGATACGCAGTATTTT.